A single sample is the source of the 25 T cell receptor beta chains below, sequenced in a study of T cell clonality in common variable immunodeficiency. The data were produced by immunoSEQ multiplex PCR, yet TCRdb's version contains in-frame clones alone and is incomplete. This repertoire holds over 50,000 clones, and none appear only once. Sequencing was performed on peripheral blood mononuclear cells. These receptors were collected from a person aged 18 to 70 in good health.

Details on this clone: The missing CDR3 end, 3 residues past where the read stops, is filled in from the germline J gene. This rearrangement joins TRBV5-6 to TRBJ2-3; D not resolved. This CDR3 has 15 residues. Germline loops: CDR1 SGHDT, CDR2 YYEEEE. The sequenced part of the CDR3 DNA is TGTGCCAGCAGCTTGCGAGCCTATAGCAATCAGCCG. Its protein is CASSLRAYSNQP. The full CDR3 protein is CASSLRAYSNQPQYF.

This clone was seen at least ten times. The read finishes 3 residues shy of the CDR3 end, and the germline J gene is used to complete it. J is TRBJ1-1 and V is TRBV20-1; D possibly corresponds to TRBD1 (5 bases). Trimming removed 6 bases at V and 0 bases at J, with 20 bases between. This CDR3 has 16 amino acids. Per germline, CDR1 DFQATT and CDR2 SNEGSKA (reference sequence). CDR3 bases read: TGCAGTGCGACCGCGCTTTCCGACAGCTTGAACACTGAA. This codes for CSATALSDSLNTE. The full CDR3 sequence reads CSATALSDSLNTEAFF.

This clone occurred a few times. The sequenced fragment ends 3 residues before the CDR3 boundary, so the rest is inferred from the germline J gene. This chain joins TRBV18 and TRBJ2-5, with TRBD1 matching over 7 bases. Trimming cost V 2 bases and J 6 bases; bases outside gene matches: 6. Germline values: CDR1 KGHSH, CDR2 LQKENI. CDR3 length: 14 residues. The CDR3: CASSPGQASQTQYF. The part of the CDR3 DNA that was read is TGTGCCAGCTCACCAGGACAGGCATCGCAGACC.

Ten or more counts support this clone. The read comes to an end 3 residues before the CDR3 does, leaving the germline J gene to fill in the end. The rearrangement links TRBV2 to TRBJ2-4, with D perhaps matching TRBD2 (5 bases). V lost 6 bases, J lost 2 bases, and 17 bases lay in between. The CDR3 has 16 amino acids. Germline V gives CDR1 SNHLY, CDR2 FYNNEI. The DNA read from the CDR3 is TGTGCCAGCAGGGAGACTATCCGGGTAACCAAAAACATT. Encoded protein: CASRETIRVTKNI. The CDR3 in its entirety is CASRETIRVTKNIQYF.

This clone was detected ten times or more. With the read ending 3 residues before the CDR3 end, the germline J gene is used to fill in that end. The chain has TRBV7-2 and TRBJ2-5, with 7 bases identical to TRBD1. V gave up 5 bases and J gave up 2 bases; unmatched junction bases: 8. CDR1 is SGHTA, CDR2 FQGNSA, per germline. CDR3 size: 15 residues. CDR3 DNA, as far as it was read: TGTGCCAGCAGCCAACAACCGGGACAGCAAGAGACC. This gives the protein CASSQQPGQQET. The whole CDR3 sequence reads CASSQQPGQQETQYF.

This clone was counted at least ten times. CDR3 bases read: TGTGCCAGCAGTCCGCACCGACTATTCGGCGGCACAGATACG. This codes for CASSPHRLFGGTDT. The full CDR3 is CASSPHRLFGGTDTQYF. The chain joins TRBV12-3 or TRBV12-4 to TRBJ2-3, with TRBD2 as a possible D gene (5 bases). The read ends 3 residues shy of where the CDR3 ends; the end is completed using the germline J gene. Trimming shortened V by 5 bases and J by 1 base, and 19 bases separated the two germline ends. The CDR3 totals 17 residues.

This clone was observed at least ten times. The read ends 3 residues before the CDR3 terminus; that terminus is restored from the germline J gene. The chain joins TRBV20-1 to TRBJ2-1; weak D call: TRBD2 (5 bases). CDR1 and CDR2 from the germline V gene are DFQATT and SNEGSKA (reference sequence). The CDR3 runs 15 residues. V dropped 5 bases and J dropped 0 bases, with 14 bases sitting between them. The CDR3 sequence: CSARRLAVSYNEQFF. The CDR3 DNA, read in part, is TGCAGTGCTCGACGCCTAGCAGTCTCCTACAATGAG.

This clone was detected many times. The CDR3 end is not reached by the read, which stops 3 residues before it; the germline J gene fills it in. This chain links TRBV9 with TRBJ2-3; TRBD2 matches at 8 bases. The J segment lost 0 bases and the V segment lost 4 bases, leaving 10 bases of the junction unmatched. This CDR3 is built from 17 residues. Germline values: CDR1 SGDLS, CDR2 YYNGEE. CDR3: CASSSPAGGSSTDTQYF. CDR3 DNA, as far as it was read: TGTGCCAGCAGCTCACCCGCGGGGGGATCTAGCACAGATACG.

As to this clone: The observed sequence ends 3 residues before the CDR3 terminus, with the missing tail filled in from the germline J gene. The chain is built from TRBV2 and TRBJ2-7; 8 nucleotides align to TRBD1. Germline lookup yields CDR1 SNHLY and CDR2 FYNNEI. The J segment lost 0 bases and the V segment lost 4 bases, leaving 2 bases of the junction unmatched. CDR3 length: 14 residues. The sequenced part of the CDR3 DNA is TGTGCCAGCAGTGTCAGGGGGCCCTCCTACGAG. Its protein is CASSVRGPSYE. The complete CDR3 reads CASSVRGPSYEQYF.

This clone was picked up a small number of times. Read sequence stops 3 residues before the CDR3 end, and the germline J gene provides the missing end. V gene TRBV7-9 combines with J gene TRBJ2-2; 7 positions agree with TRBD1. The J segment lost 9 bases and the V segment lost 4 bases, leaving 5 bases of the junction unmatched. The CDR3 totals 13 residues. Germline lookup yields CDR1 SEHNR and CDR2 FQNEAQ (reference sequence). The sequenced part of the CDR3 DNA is TGTGCCAGCAGCTCTTACAGGGGCCGGGAG. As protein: CASSSYRGRE. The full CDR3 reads CASSSYRGRELFF. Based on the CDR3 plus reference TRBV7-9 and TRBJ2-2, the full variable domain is DTGVSQNPRHKITKRGQNVTFRCDPISEHNRLYWYRQTLGQGPEFLTYFQNEAQLEKSRLLSDRFSAERPKGSFSTLEIQRTEQGDSAMYLCASSSYRGRELFFGEGSRLTVL.

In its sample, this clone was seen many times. The sequenced CDR3 bases are TGTGCCAGCTCACAGCGAGCTGAG. Its translation: CASSQRAE. The entire CDR3 reads CASSQRAEQFF. The chain has TRBV18 and TRBJ2-1; D not certain. From the germline J gene comes the end of the CDR3, since the read stops 3 residues before it. The CDR3 has 11 residues. Germline assignment: CDR1 KGHSH and CDR2 LQKENI. Between the trimmed V and J ends, which lost 4 bases and 9 bases, there was a span of 7 bases.

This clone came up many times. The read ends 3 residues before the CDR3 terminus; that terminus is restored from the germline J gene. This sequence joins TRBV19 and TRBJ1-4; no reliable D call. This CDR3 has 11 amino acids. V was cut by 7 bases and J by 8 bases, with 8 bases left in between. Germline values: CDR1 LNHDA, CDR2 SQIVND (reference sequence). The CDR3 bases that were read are TGTGCCAGTACCGGCAGGGAAAAA. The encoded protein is CASTGREK. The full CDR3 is CASTGREKLFF.

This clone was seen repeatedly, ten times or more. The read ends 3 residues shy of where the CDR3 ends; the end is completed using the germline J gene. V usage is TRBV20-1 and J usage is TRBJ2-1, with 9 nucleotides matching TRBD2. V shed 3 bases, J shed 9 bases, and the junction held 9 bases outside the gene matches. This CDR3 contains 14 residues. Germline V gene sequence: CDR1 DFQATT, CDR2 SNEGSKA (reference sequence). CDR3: CSASRLAGVGEQFF. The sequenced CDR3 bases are TGCAGTGCTAGTCGGTTAGCGGGAGTGGGTGAG.

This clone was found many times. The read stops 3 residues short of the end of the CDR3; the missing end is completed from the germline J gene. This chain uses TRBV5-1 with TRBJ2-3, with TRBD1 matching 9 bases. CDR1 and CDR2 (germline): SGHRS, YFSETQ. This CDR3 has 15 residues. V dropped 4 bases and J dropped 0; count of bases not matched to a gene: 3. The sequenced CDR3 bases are TGCGCCAGCAGCGGAGGACAGGGGAGCACAGATACG. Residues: CASSGGQGSTDT. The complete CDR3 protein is CASSGGQGSTDTQYF.

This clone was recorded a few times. The CDR3 is CASSIATGFGNQPQHF. Partial CDR3 DNA: TGTGCCAGTAGTATAGCTACAGGGTTCGGCAATCAGCCC. The genes are TRBV19 and TRBJ1-5; a possible D gene is TRBD1 (6 bases). The sequenced fragment ends 3 residues before the CDR3 boundary, so the rest is inferred from the germline J gene. Trimming took off 1 base at V and 2 bases at J, with 12 bases between the two ends. CDR1 is LNHDA, CDR2 SQIVND, per germline (reference sequence). The CDR3 extends over 16 amino acids.

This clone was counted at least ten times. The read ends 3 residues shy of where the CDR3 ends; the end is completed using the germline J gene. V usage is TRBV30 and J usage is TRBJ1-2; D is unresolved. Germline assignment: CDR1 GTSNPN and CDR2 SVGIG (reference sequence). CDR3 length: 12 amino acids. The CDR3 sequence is CAWRAGLRGYTF. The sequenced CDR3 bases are TGTGCCTGGAGGGCGGGTTTGAGGGGC.

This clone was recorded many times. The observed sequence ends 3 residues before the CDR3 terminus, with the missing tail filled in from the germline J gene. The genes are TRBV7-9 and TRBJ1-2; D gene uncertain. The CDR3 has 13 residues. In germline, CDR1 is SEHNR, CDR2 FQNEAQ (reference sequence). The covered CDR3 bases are TGTGCCAGCAGCTTACAAGGTTCTGGCGGC. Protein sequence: CASSLQGSGG. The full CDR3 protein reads CASSLQGSGGYTF.

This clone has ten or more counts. CDR3 amino acids: CASSLAGGSEAFF. The part of the CDR3 DNA that was read is TGTGCCAGCAGCTTAGCAGGGGGCTCTGAA. This rearrangement joins TRBV7-9 to TRBJ1-1; 7 bases align to TRBD1. The read gets to within 3 residues of the CDR3 end, and the germline J gene fills in the rest. CDR3 size: 13 residues. After removal of 0 bases from V and 6 bases from J, the junction contained 1 base not matched to a gene. CDR1 and CDR2 (germline): SEHNR, FQNEAQ (reference sequence). Supplemented by reference TRBV7-9 and TRBJ1-1, the full variable domain reads DTGVSQNPRHKITKRGQNVTFRCDPISEHNRLYWYRQTLGQGPEFLTYFQNEAQLEKSRLLSDRFSAERPKGSFSTLEIQRTEQGDSAMYLCASSLAGGSEAFFGQGTRLTVV.

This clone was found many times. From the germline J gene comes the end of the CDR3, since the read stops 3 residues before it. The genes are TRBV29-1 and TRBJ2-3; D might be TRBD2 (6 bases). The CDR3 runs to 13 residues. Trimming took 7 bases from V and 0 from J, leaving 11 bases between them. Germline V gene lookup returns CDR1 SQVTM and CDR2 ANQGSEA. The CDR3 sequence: CSGRDSSTDTQYF. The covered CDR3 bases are TGCAGCGGCCGGGACTCAAGCACAGATACG.

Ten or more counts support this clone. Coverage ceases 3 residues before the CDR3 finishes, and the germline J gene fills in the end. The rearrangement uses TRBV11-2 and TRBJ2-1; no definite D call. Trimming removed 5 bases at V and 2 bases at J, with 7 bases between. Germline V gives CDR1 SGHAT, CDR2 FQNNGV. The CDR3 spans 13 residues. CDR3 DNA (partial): TGTGCCAGCAGCCTGAACACCTACAATGAG. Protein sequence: CASSLNTYNE. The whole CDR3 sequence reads CASSLNTYNEQFF.

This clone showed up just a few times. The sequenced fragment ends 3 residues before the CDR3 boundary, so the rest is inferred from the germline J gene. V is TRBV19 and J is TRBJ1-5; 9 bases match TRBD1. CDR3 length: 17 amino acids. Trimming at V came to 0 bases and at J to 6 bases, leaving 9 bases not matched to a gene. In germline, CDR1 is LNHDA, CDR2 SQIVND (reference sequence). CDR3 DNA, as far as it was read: TGTGCCAGTAGTATAGATGGGGACAGGGAAATTAGTCAGCCC. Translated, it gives CASSIDGDREISQP. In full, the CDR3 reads CASSIDGDREISQPQHF.

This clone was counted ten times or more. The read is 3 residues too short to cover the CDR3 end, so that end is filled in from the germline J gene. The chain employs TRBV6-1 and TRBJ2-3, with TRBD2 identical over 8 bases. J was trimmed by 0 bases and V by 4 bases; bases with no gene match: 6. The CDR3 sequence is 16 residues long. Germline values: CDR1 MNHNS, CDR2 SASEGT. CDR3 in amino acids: CASSVLAGTSTDTQYF. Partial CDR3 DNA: TGTGCCAGCAGTGTCTTAGCGGGAACTAGCACAGATACG.

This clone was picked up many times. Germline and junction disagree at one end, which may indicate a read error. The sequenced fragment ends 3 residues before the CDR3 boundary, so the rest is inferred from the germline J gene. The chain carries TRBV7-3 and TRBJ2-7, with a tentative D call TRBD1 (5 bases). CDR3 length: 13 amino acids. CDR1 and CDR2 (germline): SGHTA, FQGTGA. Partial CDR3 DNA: TGTGCCAGCAGCTTAAGGGGCTCCGACGAG. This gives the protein CASSLRGSDE. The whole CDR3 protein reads CASSLRGSDEQYF.

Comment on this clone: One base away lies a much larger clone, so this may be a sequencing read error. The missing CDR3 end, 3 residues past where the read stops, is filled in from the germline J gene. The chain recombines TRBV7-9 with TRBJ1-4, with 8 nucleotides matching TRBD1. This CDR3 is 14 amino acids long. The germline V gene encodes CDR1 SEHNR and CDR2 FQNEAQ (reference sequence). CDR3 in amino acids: CASSFGQGNSPLFF. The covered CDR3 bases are TGTGCCAGCAGCTTCGGACAGGGTAATTCACCA. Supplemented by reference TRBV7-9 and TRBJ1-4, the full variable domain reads DTGVSQNPRHKITKRGQNVTFRCDPISEHNRLYWYRQTLGQGPEFLTYFQNEAQLEKSRLLSDRFSAERPKGSFSTLEIQRTEQGDSAMYLCASSFGQGNSPLFFGSGTQLSVL.

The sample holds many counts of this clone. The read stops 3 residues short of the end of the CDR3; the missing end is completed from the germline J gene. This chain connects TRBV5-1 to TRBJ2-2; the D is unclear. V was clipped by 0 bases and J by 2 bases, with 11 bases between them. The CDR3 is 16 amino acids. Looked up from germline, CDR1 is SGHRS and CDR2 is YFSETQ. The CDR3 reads CASSLDFPTNTGELFF. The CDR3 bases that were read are TGCGCCAGCAGCTTGGACTTCCCGACAAACACCGGGGAG.